A single sample is the source of the 10 T cell receptor beta chains below, sequenced in a study of long-term antiretroviral therapy in people with HIV. At survey level, the immunoSEQ assay was run in its v3.0 version. Clones were sequenced by immunoSEQ multiplex PCR, and TCRdb holds only the in-frame ones, with some missing. The sample contains roughly 14,000 clones, around 84% of which appear only once. The material sequenced was unsorted PBMCs, taken 0.4 years after starting antiretroviral therapy. All receptors come from a man aged 25 to 45 with HIV.

The gene calls are TRBV28 and TRBJ2-7; D might be TRBD1 (6 bases). Germline lookup yields CDR1 MDHEN and CDR2 SYDVKM. The CDR3 is made up of 15 amino acids. V shed 4 bases and J shed 1 base, with 14 bases lying between them. CDR3 loop: CASSSFTGSSYEQYF. CDR3 nucleotide sequence: TGTGCCAGCAGTTCCTTCACAGGGAGTTCCTACGAGCAGTACTTC.

The rearrangement joins TRBV30 to TRBJ1-5; D is perhaps TRBD1 (6 bases). CDR1 and CDR2 (germline): GTSNPN, SVGIG (reference sequence). The V and J ends lost 3 bases and 5 bases respectively, with 20 bases between them. The CDR3 sequence is 16 residues long. In DNA, the CDR3 is TGTGCCTGGAGCCAAGGTCGGGGGCTGGCGTATCAGCCCCAGCATTTT. It is translated as CAWSQGRGLAYQPQHF. The entire variable domain, with the rest obtained from reference TRBV30 and TRBJ1-5, is as follows: SQTIHQWPATLVQPVGSPLSLECTVEGTSNPNLYWYRQAAGRGLQLLFYSVGIGQISSEVPQNLSASRPQDRQFILSSKKLLLSDSGFYLCAWSQGRGLAYQPQHFGDGTRLSIL.

V gene TRBV30 combines with J gene TRBJ2-3, with 7 bases aligning to TRBD2. Germline lookup yields CDR1 GTSNPN and CDR2 SVGIG (reference sequence). J gave up 7 bases and V 0 bases, and 13 bases lay outside the gene matches. The CDR3 runs 16 residues. Here the CDR3 reads CAWSVGAGTAGHTQYF. CDR3 bases: TGTGCCTGGAGTGTCGGAGCGGGGACTGCAGGGCATACGCAGTATTTT. Based on the CDR3 plus reference TRBV30 and TRBJ2-3, the full variable domain is SQTIHQWPATLVQPVGSPLSLECTVEGTSNPNLYWYRQAAGRGLQLLFYSVGIGQISSEVPQNLSASRPQDRQFILSSKKLLLSDSGFYLCAWSVGAGTAGHTQYFGPGTRLTVL.

V is TRBV23-1 and J is TRBJ2-7; D not certain. TRBV23-1 falls under the ORF class, with uncertain function. V lost 6 bases and J 4 bases, leaving 16 bases between the germline ends. CDR3 length: 14 residues. The CDR3 loop is CASRRRQASYEQYF. The CDR3 region has the DNA TGCGCCAGCAGAAGACGTCAGGCATCTTACGAGCAGTACTTC.

The chain carries TRBV6-4 and TRBJ2-3; 7 bases are a match to TRBD2. This CDR3 spans 15 amino acids. V was clipped by 0 bases and J by 8 bases; unmatched bases: 8. Germline loops: CDR1 MRHNA, CDR2 SNTAGT. The CDR3 loop reads CASSDSSSGKVTQYF. As DNA, the CDR3 is TGTGCCAGCAGTGACTCGTCTAGCGGTAAAGTTACGCAGTATTTT.

The chain recombines TRBV6-4 with TRBJ2-3; 10 nucleotides agree with TRBD2. This CDR3 region has 15 residues. Germline values: CDR1 MRHNA, CDR2 SNTAGT. V dropped 3 bases and J dropped 5; count of bases not matched to a gene: 5. The CDR3 region is CASSEVASGRDTQYF. CDR3 coding DNA: TGTGCCAGCAGTGAAGTGGCTAGCGGGAGAGATACGCAGTATTTT.

CDR3 residues: CASTYRDWNEQFF. CDR3 nucleotides: TGTGCCAGCACCTACAGGGATTGGAATGAGCAGTTCTTC. The chain joins TRBV28 to TRBJ2-1; tentative D call: TRBD1 (6 bases). CDR3 length: 13 residues. The V end was cut by 7 bases, the J end by 7 bases, with 14 bases between. Germline assignment: CDR1 MDHEN and CDR2 SYDVKM.

The V call is TRBV15, the J call TRBJ2-2, with 9 nucleotides matching TRBD2. This CDR3 is built from 19 residues. Losses at the gene ends were 5 bases for V and 4 bases for J; bases not matched to a gene: 17. In germline, CDR1 is LNHNV, CDR2 YYDKDF (reference sequence). DNA of the CDR3: TGTGCCACCAGCTCAACTTTTCTTATAGCGGGGGCCAGCACCGGGGAGCTGTTTTTT. Its translation: CATSSTFLIAGASTGELFF.

The V gene is TRBV2, the J gene TRBJ2-1; 11 bases fit TRBD2. This CDR3 spans 15 amino acids. J lost 7 bases, V lost 4 bases, and 6 bases had no gene match. Germline V lookup: CDR1 SNHLY, CDR2 FYNNEI. The CDR3 region is CASSGSSGGLNEQFF. The CDR3 coding sequence is TGTGCCAGCAGTGGCTCTAGCGGGGGGTTGAATGAGCAGTTCTTC.

About this clone itself: One end of the junction does not line up with germline, which may come from a read error. V is TRBV29-1 and J is TRBJ2-2; D possibly corresponds to TRBD1 (5 bases). The CDR3 has 12 residues. Germline CDR1 SQVTM, CDR2 ANQGSEA. CDR3 in DNA: TGCAGCGTCGCGGACAACAACGGGGAGCTGTTTTTT. Protein: CSVADNNGELFF.